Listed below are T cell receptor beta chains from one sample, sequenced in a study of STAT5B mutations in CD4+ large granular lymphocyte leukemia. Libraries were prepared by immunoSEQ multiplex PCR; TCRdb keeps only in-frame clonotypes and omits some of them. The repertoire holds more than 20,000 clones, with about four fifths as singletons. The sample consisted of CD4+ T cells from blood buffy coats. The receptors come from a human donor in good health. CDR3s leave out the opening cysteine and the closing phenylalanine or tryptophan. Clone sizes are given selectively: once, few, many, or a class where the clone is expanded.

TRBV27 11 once ASSSQAEETQY
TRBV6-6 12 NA AITPGLMNTEAF
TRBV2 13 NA ASAKQGAGTDTQY
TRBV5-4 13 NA ASSEKGLSTGELF
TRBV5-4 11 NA ASSPSLSYEQY
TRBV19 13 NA ASHNPGGRNYGYT
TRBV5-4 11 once ASSLIFGEGYT
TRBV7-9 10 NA ASGQSNQPQH
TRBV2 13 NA ASSESSGIRETQY
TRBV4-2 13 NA ASSQASGAANEQF
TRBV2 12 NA ASSGQTMNTEAF
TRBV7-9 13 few ASSLGSGPSTEAF
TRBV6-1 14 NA ASSDMRRGLGEKLF
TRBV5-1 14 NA ASSLFGSGQENEQF
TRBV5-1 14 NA ASSSRGGPVIETQY
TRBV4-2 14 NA ASSQAGVAFTDTQY
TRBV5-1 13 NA ASSLASPPADTQY
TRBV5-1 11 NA ASSLGTGFEGT
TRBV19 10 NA ASSRGGTEAF
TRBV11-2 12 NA ASSPRAGAVSLH
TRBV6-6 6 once ASSEQY
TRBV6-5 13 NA ASSSTGWPGNTIY
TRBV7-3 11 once ASSLSGGTEAF
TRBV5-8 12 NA ASSLERGVNGYT
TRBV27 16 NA ASSLTPAAGVSYNEQF
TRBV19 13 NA ASSMVGGSTDTQY
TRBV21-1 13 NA ASSNVGPHTDTQY
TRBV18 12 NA ASSPNRGGTEAF
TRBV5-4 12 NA ASSLGHQNTEAF
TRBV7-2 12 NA ASSTTRTSGLRY
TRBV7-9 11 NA ASKQGAGTEAF
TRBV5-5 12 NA ASSSLSGRTEAF
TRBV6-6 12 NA ASSSDPATDTQY
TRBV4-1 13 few ASSQDSTGKQPQH
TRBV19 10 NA ATKPPGGEAF
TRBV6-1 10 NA ASGQRNYGYT
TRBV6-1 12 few AILPGGANTEAF
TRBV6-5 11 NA ASTHENTGELF
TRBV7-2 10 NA ASSVDGYEQY
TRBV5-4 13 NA ASSREQGALTEAF
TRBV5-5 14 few ASSSLPRQGNSPLH
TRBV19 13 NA ASTTTGATTQPQH
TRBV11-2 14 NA ASSLNFGQTQETQY
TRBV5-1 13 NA ASSLGEVEANVLT
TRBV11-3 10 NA ASSLDVYGYT
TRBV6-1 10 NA ASRNRVETQY
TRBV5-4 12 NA ASSSGQGANEQF
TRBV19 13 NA ASSIGRGWTGELF
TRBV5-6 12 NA ASSRQGAGNEQF
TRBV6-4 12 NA ASSGGDDTDTQY